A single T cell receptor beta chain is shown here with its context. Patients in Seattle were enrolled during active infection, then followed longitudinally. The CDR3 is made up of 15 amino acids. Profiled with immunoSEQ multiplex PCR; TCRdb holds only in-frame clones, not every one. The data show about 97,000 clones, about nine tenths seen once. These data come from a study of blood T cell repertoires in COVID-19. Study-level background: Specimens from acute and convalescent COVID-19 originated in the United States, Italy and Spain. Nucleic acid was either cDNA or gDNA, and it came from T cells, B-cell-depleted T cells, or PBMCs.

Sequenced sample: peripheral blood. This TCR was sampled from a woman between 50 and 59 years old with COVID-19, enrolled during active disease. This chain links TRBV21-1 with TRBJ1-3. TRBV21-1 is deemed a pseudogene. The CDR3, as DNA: TGTGCCAGCAGCAAGCGGGCTATATCTGGAAACACCATATATTTT. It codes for CASSKRAISGNTIYF.